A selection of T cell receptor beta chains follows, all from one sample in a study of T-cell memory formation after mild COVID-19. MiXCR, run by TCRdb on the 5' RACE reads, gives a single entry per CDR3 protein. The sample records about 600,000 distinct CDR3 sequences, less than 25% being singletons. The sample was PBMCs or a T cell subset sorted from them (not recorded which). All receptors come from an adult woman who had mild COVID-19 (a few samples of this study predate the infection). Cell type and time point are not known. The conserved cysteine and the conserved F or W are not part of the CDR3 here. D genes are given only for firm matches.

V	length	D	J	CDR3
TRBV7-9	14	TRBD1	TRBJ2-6	ASSGTGVAGANVLT
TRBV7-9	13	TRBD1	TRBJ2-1	ASSKDRWTYNEQF
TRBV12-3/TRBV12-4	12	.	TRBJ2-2	ASTLKGLSGELF
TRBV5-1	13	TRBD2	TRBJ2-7	ASSLTSGGLYEQY
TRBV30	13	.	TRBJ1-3	AWSFGQLTGNTIY
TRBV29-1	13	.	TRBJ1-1	SVEGYREENTEAF
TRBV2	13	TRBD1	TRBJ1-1	ASSEGPGQSTEAF
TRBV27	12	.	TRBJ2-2	ASRGWAITGELF
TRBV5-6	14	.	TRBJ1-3	ASSPKDSFSGNTIY
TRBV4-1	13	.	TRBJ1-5	ASSQEGSEGQPQH
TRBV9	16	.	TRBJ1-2	ASSVGGARSGSNYGYT
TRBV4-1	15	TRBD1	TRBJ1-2	ASSQVDRALKDYGYT
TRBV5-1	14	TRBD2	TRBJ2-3	ASSFVLAGFTDTQY
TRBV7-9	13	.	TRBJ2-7	ASSLAPGMVYEQY
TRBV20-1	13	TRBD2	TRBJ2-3	SAGQSGSITDTQY
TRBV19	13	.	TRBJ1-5	ASSRDTNSNQPQH
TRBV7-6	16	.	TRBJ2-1	ASSENRGGFSGGNEQF
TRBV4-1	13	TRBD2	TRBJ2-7	ASSHGLAGAYEQY
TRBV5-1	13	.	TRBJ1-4	ASSLLDATNEKLF